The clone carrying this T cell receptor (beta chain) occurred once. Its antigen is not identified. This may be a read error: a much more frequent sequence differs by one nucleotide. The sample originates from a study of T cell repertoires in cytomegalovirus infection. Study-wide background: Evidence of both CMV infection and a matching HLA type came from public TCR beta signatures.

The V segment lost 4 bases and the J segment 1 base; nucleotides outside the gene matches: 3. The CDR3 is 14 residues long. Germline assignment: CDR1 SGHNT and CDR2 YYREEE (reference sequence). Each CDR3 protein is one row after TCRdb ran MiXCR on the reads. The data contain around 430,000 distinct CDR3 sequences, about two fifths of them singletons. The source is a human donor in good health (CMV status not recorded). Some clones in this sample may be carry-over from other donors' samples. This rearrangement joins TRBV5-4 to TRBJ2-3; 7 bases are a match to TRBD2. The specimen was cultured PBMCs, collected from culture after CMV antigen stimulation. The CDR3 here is CASSLTSRTDTQYF. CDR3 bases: TGTGCCAGCAGCCTGACTAGCCGCACAGATACGCAGTATTTT. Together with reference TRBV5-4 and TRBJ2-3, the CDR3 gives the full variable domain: ETGVTQSPTHLIKTRGQQVTLRCSSQSGHNTVSWYQQALGQGPQFIFQYYREEENGRGNFPPRFSGLQFPNYSSELNVNALELDDSALYLCASSLTSRTDTQYFGPGTRLTVL.